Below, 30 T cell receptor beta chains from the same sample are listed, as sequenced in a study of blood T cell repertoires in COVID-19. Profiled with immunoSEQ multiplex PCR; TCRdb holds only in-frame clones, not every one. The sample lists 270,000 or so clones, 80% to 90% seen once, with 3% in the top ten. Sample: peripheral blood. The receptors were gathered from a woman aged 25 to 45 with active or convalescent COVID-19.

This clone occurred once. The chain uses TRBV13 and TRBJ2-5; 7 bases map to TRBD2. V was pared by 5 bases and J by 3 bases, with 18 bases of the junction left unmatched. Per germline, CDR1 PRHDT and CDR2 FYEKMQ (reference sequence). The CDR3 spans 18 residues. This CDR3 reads CASSAPSLGSGVKETQYF. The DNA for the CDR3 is TGTGCCAGCAGCGCCCCCAGTCTGGGCAGCGGGGTAAAAGAGACCCAGTACTTC.

The DNA of the CDR3 is TGCGCCAGCAGCCCCGGTGGGGGGATAGATGGCTACACCTTC. Translation: CASSPGGGIDGYTF. J is TRBJ1-2 and V is TRBV5-1, with D possibly being TRBD1 (5 bases). The V gene's germline CDR1 is SGHRS and CDR2 YFSETQ. Trimming left V 4 bases short and J 6 bases short, with 16 bases between. This CDR3 spans 14 amino acids.

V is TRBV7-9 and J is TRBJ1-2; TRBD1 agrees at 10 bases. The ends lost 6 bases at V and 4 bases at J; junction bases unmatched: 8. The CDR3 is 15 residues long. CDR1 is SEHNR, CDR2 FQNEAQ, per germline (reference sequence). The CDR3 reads CASSSGQGVGYGYTF. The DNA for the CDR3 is TGTGCCAGCAGTTCTGGACAGGGGGTTGGCTATGGCTACACCTTC.

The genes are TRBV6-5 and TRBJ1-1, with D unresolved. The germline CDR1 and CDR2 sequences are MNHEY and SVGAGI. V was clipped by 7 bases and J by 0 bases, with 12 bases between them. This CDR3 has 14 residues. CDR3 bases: TGTGCCAGCATGACTTGGAACATGAACACTGAAGCTTTCTTT. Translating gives CASMTWNMNTEAFF.

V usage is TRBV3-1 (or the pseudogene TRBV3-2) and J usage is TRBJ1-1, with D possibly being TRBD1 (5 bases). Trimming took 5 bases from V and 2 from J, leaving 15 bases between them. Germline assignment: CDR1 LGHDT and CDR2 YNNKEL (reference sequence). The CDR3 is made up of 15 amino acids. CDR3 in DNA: TGTGCCAGCAGCTTACAGGAGTGGAGAAACACTGAAGCTTTCTTT. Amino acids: CASSLQEWRNTEAFF.

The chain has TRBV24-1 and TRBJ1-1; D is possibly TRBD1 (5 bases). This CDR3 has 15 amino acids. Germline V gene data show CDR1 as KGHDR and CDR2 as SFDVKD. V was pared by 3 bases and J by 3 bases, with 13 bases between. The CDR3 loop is CATSDPGQGDTEAFF. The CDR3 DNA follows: TGTGCCACCAGTGATCCGGGCCAAGGGGACACTGAAGCTTTCTTT.

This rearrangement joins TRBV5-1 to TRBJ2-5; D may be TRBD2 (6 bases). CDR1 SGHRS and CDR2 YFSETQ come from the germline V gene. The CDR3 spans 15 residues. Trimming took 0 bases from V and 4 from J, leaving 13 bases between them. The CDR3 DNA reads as TGCGCCAGCAGCTTGGCGCGGGGTTCTTCAGAGACCCAGTACTTC. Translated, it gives CASSLARGSSETQYF.

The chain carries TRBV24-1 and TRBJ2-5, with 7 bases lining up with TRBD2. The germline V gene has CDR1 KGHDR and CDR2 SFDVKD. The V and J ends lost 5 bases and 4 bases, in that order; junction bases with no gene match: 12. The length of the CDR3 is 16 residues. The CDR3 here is CATSAPAAGEGETQYF. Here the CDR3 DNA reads TGTGCCACCAGTGCCCCCGCCGCCGGGGAGGGAGAGACCCAGTACTTC.

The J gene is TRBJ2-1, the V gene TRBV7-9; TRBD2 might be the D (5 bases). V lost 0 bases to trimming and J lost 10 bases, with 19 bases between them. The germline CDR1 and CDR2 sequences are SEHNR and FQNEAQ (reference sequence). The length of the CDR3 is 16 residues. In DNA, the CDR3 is TGTGCCAGCAGCTTAGCGCGAAGCCACGGGGTGAGGGAGCAGTTCTTC. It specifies CASSLARSHGVREQFF.

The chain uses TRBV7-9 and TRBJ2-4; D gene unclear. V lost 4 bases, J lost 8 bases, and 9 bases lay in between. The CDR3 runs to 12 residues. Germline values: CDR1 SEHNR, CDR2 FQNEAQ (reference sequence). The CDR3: CASSSLADIQYF. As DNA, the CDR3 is TGTGCCAGCAGCTCCCTTGCGGACATTCAGTACTTC.

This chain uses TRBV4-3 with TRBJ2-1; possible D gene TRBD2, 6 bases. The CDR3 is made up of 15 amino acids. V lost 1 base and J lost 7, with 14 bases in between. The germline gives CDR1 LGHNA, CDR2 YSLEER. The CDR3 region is CASSQGGTARNEQFF. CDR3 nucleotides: TGCGCCAGCAGCCAAGGAGGGACTGCCAGAAATGAGCAGTTCTTC.

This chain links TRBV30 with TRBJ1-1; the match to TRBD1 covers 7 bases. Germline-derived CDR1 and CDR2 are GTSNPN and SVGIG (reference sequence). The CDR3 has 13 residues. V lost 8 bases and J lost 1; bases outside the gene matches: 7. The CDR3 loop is CARATGTNTEAFF. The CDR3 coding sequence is TGTGCCCGGGCGACAGGGACGAACACTGAAGCTTTCTTT.

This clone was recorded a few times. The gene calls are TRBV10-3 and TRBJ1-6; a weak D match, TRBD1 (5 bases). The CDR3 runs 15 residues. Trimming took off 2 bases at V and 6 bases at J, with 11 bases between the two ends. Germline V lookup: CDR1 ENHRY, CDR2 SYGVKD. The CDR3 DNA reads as TGTGCCATCAGTGAGAGGGGCGCCGGTAATTCACCCCTCCACTTT. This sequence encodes CAISERGAGNSPLHF.

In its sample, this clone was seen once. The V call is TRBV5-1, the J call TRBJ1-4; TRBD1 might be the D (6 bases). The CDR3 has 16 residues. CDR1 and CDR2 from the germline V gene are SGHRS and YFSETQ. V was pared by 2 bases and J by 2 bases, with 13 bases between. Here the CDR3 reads CASSLTGGGTNEKLFF. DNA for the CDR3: TGCGCCAGCAGCTTAACGGGGGGCGGGACTAATGAAAAACTGTTTTTT. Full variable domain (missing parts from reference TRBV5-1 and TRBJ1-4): KAGVTQTPRYLIKTRGQQVTLSCSPISGHRSVSWYQQTPGQGLQFLFEYFSETQRNKGNFPGRFSGRQFSNSRSEMNVSTLELGDSALYLCASSLTGGGTNEKLFFGSGTQLSVL.

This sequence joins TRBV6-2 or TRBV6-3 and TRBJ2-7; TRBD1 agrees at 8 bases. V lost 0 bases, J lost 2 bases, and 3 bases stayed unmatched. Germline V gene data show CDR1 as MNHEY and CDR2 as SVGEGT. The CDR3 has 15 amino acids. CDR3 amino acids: CASSYSGQETYEQYF. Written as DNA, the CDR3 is TGTGCCAGCAGTTACTCGGGACAGGAGACCTACGAGCAGTACTTC.

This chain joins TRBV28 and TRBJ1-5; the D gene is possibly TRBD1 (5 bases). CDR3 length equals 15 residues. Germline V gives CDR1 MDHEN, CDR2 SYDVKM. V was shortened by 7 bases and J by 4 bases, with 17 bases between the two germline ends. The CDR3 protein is CASTRTGTLNQPQHF. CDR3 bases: TGTGCCAGCACCAGAACAGGCACCCTAAATCAGCCCCAGCATTTT.

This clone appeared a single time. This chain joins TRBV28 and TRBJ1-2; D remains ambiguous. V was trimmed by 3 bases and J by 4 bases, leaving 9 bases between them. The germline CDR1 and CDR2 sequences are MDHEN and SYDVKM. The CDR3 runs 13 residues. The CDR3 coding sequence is TGTGCCAGCAGTTTCATGGGCAGCTATGGCTACACCTTC. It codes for CASSFMGSYGYTF.

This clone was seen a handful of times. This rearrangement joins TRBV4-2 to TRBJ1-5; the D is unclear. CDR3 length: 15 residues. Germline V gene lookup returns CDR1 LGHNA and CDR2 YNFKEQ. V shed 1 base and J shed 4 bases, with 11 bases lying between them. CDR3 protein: CASSQGGRVNQPQHF. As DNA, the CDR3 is TGTGCCAGCAGCCAAGGAGGGAGGGTAAATCAGCCCCAGCATTTT.

The CDR3 nucleotides are TGTGCCAGTAAGAGCTGGCTAGCGGCGGATACGCAGTATTTT. This sequence encodes CASKSWLAADTQYF. The V gene is TRBV19, the J gene TRBJ2-3, with 7 bases aligning to TRBD2. This CDR3 has 14 residues. Germline assignment: CDR1 LNHDA and CDR2 SQIVND (reference sequence). V shed 7 bases and J 6 bases; nucleotides not matched to a gene: 10. Variable domain in full (rest from reference TRBV19 and TRBJ2-3): DGGITQSPKYLFRKEGQNVTLSCEQNLNHDAMYWYRQDPGQGLRLIYYSQIVNDFQKGDIAEGYSVSREKKESFPLTVTSAQKNPTAFYLCASKSWLAADTQYFGPGTRLTVL.

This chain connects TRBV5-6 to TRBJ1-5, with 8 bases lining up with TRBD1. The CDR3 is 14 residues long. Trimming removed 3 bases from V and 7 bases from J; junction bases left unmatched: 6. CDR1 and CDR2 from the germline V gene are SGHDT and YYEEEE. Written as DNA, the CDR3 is TGTGCCAGCAGCTCAGGGGGCGCAGGACAGCCCCAGCATTTT. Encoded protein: CASSSGGAGQPQHF. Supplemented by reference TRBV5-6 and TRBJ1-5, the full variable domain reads DAGVTQSPTHLIKTRGQQVTLRCSPKSGHDTVSWYQQALGQGPQFIFQYYEEEERQRGNFPDRFSGHQFPNYSSELNVNALLLGDSALYLCASSSGGAGQPQHFGDGTRLSIL.

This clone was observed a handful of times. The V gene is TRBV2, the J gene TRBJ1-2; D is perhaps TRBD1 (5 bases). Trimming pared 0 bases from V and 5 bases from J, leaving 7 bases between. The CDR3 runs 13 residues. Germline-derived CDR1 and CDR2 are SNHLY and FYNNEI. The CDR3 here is CASSEAGLYGYTF. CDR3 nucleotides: TGTGCCAGCAGTGAAGCGGGGCTATATGGCTACACCTTC.

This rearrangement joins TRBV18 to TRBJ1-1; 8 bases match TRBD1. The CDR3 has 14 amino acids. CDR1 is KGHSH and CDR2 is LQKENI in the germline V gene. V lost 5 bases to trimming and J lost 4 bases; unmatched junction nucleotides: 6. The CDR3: CASSTGGRGTEAFF. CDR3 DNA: TGTGCCAGCTCAACAGGGGGGAGGGGCACTGAAGCTTTCTTT.

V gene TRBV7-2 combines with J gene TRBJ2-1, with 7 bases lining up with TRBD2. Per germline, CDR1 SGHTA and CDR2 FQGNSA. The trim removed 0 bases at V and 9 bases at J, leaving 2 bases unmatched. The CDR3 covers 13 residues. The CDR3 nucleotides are TGTGCCAGCAGCTTAGCGCGGGGGACTGAGCAGTTCTTC. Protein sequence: CASSLARGTEQFF.

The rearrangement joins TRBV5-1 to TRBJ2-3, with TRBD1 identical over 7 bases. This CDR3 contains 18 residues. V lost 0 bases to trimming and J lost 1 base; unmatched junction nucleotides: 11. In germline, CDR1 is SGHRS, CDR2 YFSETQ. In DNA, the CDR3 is TGCGCCAGCAGCTTGGCCAAAGCGAACAGGGGCGGCACAGATACGCAGTATTTT. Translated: CASSLAKANRGGTDTQYF.

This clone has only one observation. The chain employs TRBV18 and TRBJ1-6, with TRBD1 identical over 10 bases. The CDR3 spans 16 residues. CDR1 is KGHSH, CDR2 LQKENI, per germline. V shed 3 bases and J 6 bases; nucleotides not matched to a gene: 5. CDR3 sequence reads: CASSPRDRGSNSPLHF. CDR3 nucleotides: TGTGCCAGCTCACCCCGGGACAGGGGATCTAATTCACCCCTCCACTTT.

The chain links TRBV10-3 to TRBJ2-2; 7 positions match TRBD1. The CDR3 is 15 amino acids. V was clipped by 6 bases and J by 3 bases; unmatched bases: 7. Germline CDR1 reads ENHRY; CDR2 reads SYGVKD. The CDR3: CAIRGQAGDTGELFF. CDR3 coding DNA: TGTGCCATCAGAGGACAGGCAGGAGACACCGGGGAGCTGTTTTTT.

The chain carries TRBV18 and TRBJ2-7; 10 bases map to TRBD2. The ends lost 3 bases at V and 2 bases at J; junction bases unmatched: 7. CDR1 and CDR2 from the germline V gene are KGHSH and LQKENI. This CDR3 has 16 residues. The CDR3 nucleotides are TGTGCCAGCTCACCGGGTAGCGGGGGGCAGACCTACGAGCAGTACTTC. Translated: CASSPGSGGQTYEQYF.

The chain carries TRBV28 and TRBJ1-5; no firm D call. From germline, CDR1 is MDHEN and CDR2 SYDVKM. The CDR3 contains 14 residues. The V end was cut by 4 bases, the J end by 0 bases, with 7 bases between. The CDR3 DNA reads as TGTGCCAGCAGTTCGTACATTAGCAATCAGCCCCAGCATTTT. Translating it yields CASSSYISNQPQHF.

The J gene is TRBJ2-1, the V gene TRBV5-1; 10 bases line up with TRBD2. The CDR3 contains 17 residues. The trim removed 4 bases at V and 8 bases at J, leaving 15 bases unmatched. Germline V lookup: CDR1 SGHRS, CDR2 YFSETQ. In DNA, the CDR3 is TGCGCCAGCAGCGGAGGACTAGCGGCGCGTCGTGTGGATGAGCAGTTCTTC. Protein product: CASSGGLAARRVDEQFF.

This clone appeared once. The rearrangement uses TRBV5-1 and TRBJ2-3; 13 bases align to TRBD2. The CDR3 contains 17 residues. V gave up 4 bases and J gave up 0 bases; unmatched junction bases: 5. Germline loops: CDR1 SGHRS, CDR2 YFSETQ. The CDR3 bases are TGCGCCAGCAGCCAAGGACTAGCGGGGGCCAGCACAGATACGCAGTATTTT. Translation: CASSQGLAGASTDTQYF.